Listed here is a single T cell receptor (beta chain). This sample was taken from a study of T cells in Graves' hyperthyroidism and ophthalmopathy. Amplification targeted TCR beta CDR3 regions from RNA transcripts. A first-round RT-PCR of the TCR CDR3 used the HTBI primer set. MiXCR, applied by TCRdb to the multiplex PCR reads, yields one record per CDR3 protein. The table shows some 370,000 distinct CDR3 sequences, with about 18% occurring only once. Germline CDR1 and CDR2: SGDLS and YYNGEE. With V trimmed by 0 bases and J by 5 bases, 3 bases remained unmatched. The CDR3 loop spans 16 amino acids. The gene calls are TRBV9 and TRBJ2-2, with TRBD2 matching over 11 bases. This TCR derives from a woman younger than 45 with Graves' hyperthyroidism that later progressed to Graves' ophthalmopathy. The sample taken for sequencing was blood. The CDR3 sequence is CASSVDTSGRTGELFF. The CDR3 coding sequence is TGTGCCAGCAGCGTAGACACTAGCGGGAGAACCGGGGAGCTGTTTTTT.